This section outlines one T cell receptor beta chain sequence together with its context. The data stem from a study of patients and donors after allogeneic stem cell transplantation. TCRdb reprocessed the RT-PCR reads via MiXCR and lists one record per CDR3 protein. Of hundreds of thousands of distinct CDR3 sequences listed, 16% are singletons. Deletions cut 0 bases from V and 5 bases from J, with 5 bases between. The germline V gene encodes CDR1 LGHNA and CDR2 YSLEER. The CDR3 is made up of 14 amino acids. Sequences were obtained from blood, either unsorted or a sorted T cell fraction (not recorded which). The V gene is TRBV4-3, the J gene TRBJ2-6; D ambiguous. This TCR was sampled from a human donor who was either an allogeneic HSCT recipient or a stem cell or donor lymphocyte infusion donor (not recorded which). It is not recorded whose cells these are; they may come from a transplant donor. CDR3 residues: CASSQEPRANVLTF. In DNA form, the CDR3 reads TGCGCCAGCAGCCAAGAACCCAGGGCCAACGTCCTGACTTTC.